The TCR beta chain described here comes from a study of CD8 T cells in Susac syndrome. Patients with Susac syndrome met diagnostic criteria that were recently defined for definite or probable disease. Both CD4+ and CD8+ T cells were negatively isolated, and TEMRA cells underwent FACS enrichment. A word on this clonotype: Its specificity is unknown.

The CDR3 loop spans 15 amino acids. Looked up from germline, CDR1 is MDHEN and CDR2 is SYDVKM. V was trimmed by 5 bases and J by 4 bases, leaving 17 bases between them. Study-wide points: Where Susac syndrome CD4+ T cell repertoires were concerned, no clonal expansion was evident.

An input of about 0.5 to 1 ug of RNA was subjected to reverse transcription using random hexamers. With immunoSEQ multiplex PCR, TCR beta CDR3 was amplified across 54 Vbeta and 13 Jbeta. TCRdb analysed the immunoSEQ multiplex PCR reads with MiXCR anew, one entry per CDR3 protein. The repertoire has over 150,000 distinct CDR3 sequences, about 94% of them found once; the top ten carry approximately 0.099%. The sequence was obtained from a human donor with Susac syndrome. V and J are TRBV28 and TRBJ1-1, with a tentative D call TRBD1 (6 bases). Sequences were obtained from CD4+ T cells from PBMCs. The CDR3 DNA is TGTGCCAGCAGTCCCCCGCCGGGACACGGCACTGAAGCTTTCTTT. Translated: CASSPPPGHGTEAFF.